A single sample is the source of the 5 T cell receptor beta chains below, sequenced in a study of cytomegalovirus exposure and HLA in healthy donors. PCR was performed using 60 Vbeta and 13 Jbeta primers. The assay was immunoSEQ multiplex PCR, and TCRdb's table has in-frame clones only and misses some. In the table there are roughly 220,000 clones, more than 60% of which are singletons. The sample taken for sequencing was PBMCs. These receptor sequences come from a woman aged 25 to 39 in good health and CMV-seronegative.

This chain uses TRBV6-5 with TRBJ2-1, with 13 nucleotides matching TRBD2. This CDR3 contains 15 residues. In germline, CDR1 is MNHEY, CDR2 SVGAGI. V lost 6 bases, J lost 6 bases, and 5 bases stayed unmatched. CDR3 loop: CASSFGLAGVNEQFF. The CDR3 nucleotides read TGTGCCAGCAGCTTCGGACTAGCGGGAGTCAATGAGCAGTTCTTC.

The J gene is TRBJ2-1, the V gene TRBV18; 11 bases are a match to TRBD2. CDR1 is KGHSH and CDR2 is LQKENI in the germline V gene. The CDR3 contains 16 residues. After removal of 3 bases from V and 7 bases from J, the junction contained 8 bases not matched to a gene. The CDR3 DNA sequence: TGTGCCAGCTCACCGCCGGGACTAGCGGACGGGAATGAGCAGTTCTTC. It encodes CASSPPGLADGNEQFF. Based on the CDR3 plus reference TRBV18 and TRBJ2-1, the full variable domain is NAGVMQNPRHLVRRRGQEARLRCSPMKGHSHVYWYRQLPEEGLKFMVYLQKENIIDESGMPKERFSAEFPKEGPSILRIQQVVRGDSAAYFCASSPPGLADGNEQFFGPGTRLTVL.

The rearrangement uses TRBV27 and TRBJ1-1, with D unclear. The ends were cut back, 1 base at V and 3 bases at J, with 9 bases in the middle. CDR3 size: 14 residues. The germline V gene has CDR1 MNHEY and CDR2 SMNVEV (reference sequence). The CDR3 is CASSLFGIHTEAFF. The CDR3 DNA is TGTGCCAGCAGTTTATTCGGGATCCACACTGAAGCTTTCTTT.

V usage is TRBV19 and J usage is TRBJ1-1; possible D gene TRBD1, 5 bases. V lost 2 bases, J lost 1 base, and 11 bases lay in between. The CDR3 runs 15 residues. Germline V lookup: CDR1 LNHDA, CDR2 SQIVND (reference sequence). The CDR3 spells CASSISWTPNTEAFF. The CDR3 region has the DNA TGTGCCAGTAGTATAAGTTGGACACCGAACACTGAAGCTTTCTTT.

The chain links TRBV7-3 to TRBJ2-2, with D maybe TRBD1 (7 bases). The V gene lost 1 base and the J gene lost 5 bases, with 11 bases spanning the gap. The CDR3 spans 15 residues. Germline V gene sequence: CDR1 SGHTA, CDR2 FQGTGA. The CDR3 nucleotides are TGTGCCAGCAGCTTAATGTCAGGGGGGACCGGGGAGCTGTTTTTT. Encoded protein: CASSLMSGGTGELFF.